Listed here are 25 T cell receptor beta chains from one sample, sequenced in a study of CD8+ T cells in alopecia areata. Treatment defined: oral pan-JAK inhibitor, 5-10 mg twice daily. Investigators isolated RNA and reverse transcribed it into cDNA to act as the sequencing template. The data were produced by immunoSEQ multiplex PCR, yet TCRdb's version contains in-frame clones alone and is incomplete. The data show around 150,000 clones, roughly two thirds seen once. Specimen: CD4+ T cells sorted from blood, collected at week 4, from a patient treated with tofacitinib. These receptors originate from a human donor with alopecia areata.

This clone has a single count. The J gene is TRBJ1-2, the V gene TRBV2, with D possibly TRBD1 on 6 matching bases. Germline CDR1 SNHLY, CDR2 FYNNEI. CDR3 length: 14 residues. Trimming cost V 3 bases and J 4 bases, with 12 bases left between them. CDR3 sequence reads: CASSDMLGGYGYTF. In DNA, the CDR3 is TGTGCCAGCAGTGATATGTTAGGGGGCTATGGCTACACCTTC.

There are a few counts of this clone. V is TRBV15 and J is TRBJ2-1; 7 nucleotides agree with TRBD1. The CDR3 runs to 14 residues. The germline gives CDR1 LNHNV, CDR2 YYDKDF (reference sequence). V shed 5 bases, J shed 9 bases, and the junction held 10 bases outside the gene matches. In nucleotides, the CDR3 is TGTGCCACCAGCCCGGCAGGGGGTAACCGTGAGCAGTTCTTC. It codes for CATSPAGGNREQFF.

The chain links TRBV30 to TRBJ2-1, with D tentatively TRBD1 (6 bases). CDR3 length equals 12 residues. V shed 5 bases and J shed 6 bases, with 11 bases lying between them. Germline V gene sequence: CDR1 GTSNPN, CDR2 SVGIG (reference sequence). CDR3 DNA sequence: TGTGCCTGGGGAGGACAGATCAATGAGCAGTTCTTC. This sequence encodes CAWGGQINEQFF.

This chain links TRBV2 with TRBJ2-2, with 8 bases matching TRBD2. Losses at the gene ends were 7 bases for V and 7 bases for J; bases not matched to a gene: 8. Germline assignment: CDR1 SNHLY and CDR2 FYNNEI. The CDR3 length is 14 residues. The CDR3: CASTAGGAGGELFF. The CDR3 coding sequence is TGTGCCAGCACGGCGGGGGGCGCCGGCGGGGAGCTGTTTTTT.

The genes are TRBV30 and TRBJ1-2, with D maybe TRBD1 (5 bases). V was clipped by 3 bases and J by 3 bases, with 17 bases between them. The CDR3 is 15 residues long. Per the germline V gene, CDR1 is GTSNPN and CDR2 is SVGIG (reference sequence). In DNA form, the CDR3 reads TGTGCCTGGAGCGGGGCCCCCCCCAAGGACTATGGCTACACCTTC. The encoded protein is CAWSGAPPKDYGYTF.

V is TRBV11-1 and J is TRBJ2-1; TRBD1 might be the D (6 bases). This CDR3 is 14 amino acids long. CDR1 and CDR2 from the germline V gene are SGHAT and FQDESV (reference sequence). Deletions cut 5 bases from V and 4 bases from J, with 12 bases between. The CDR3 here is CASSPQGQYNEQFF. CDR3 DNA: TGTGCCAGCAGCCCCCAGGGACAATACAATGAGCAGTTCTTC.

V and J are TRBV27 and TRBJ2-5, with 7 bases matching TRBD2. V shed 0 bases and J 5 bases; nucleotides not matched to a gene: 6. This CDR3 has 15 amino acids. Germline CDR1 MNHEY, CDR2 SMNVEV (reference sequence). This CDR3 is CASSLSRGVGETQYF. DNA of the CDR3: TGTGCCAGCAGTTTATCCCGGGGGGTAGGGGAGACCCAGTACTTC.

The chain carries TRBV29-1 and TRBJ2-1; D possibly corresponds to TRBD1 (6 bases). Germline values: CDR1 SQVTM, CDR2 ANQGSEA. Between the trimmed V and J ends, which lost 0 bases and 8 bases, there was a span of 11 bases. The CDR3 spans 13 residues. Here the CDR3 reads CSVEEVRGYEQFF. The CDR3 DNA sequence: TGCAGCGTTGAAGAGGTCAGGGGTTATGAGCAGTTCTTC.

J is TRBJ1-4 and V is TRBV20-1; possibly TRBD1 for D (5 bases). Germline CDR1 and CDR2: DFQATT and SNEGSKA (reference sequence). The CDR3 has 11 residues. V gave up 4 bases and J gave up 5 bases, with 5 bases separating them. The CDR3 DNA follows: TGCAGTGCTACAGGGAATGAAAAACTGTTTTTT. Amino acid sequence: CSATGNEKLFF.

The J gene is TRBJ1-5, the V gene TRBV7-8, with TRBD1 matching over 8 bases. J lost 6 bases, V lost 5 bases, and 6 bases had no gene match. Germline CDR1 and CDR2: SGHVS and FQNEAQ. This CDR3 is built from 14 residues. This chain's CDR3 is CASSPTGGRQPQHF. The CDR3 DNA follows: TGTGCCAGCAGCCCCACAGGGGGACGTCAGCCCCAGCATTTT.

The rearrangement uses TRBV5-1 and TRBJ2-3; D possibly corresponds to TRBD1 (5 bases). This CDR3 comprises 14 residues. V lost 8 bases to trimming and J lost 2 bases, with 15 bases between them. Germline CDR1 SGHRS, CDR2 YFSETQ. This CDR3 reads CASSTDPNTDTQYF. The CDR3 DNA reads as TGCGCCAGTTCGACAGACCCTAACACAGATACGCAGTATTTT.

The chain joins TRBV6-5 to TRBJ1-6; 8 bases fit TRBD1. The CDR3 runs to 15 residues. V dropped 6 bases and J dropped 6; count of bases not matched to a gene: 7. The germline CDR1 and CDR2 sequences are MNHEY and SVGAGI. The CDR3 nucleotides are TGTGCCAGCAGGAGACAGGGGTCCGGTAATTCACCCCTCCACTTT. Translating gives CASRRQGSGNSPLHF.

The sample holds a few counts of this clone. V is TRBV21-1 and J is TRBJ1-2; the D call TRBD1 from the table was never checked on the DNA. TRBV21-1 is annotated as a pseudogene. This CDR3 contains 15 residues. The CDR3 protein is CASSSRGQGARGYTF. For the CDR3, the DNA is TGTGCCAGCAGCTCACGAGGACAGGGGGCAAGGGGCTACACCTTC.

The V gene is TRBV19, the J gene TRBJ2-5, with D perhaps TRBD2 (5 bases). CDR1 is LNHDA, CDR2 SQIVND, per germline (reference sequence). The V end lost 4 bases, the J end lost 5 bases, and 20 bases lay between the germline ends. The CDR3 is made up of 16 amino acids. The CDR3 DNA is TGTGCCAGTAGTAAAGAGGGAACTCCCCGAGGGGAGACCCAGTACTTC. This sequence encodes CASSKEGTPRGETQYF.

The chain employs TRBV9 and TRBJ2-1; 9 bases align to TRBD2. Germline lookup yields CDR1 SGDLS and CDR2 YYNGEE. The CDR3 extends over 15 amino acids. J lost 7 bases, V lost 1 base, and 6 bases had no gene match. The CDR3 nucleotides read TGTGCCAGCAGCGTATCCGGGACTAGCTATAATGAGCAGTTCTTC. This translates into CASSVSGTSYNEQFF.

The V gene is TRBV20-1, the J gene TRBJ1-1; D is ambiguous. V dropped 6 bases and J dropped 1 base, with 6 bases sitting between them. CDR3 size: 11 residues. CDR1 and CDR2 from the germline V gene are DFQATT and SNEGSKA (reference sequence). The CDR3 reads CSAGPNTEAFF. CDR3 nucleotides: TGCAGTGCGGGCCCGAACACTGAAGCTTTCTTT.

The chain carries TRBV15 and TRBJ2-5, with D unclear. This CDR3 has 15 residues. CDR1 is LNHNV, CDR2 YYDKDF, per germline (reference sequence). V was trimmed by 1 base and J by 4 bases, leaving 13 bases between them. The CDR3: CATSRAPGMGETQYF. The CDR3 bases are TGTGCCACCAGCAGAGCCCCTGGAATGGGAGAGACCCAGTACTTC. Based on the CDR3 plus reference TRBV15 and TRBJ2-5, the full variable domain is DAMVIQNPRYQVTQFGKPVTLSCSQTLNHNVMYWYQQKSSQAPKLLFHYYDKDFNNEADTPDNFQSRRPNTSFCFLDIRSPGLGDTAMYLCATSRAPGMGETQYFGPGTRLLVL.

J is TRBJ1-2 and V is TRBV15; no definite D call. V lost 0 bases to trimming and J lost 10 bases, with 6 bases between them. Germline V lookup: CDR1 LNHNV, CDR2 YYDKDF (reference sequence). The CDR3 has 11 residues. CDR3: CATSRDLNYTF. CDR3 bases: TGTGCCACCAGCAGAGATTTGAACTACACCTTC. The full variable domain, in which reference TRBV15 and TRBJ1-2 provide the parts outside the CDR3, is DAMVIQNPRYQVTQFGKPVTLSCSQTLNHNVMYWYQQKSSQAPKLLFHYYDKDFNNEADTPDNFQSRRPNTSFCFLDIRSPGLGDTAMYLCATSRDLNYTFGSGTRLTVV.

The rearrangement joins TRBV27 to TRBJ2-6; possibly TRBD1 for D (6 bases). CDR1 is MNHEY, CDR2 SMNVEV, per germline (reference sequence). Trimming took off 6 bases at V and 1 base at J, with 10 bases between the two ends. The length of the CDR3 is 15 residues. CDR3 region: CASRYQGSGANVLTF. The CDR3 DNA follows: TGTGCCAGCAGATACCAGGGGTCTGGGGCCAACGTCCTGACTTTC. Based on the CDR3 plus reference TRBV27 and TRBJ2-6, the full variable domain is EAQVTQNPRYLITVTGKKLTVTCSQNMNHEYMSWYRQDPGLGLRQIYYSMNVEVTDKGDVPEGYKVSRKEKRNFPLILESPSPNQTSLYFCASRYQGSGANVLTFGAGSRLTVL.

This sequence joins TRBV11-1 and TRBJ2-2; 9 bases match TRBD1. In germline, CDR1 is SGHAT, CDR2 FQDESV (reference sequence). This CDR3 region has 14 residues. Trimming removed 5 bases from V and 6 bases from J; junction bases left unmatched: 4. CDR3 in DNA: TGTGCCAGCAGCATACAGGGGGCGGCCGGGGAGCTGTTTTTT. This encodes CASSIQGAAGELFF.

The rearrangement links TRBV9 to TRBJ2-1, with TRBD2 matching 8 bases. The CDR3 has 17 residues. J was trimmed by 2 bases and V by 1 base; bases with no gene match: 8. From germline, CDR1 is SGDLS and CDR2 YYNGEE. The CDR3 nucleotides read TGTGCCAGCAGCGTATCGGCAGTTAGCGGGGCCTACAATGAGCAGTTCTTC. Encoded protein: CASSVSAVSGAYNEQFF.

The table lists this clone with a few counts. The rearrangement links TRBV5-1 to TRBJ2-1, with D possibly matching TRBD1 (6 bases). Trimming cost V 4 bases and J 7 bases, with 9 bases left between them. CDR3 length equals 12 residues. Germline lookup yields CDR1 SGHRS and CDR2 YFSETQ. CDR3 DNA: TGCGCCAGCAGCGATACAGGGAATGAGCAGTTCTTC. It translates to CASSDTGNEQFF.

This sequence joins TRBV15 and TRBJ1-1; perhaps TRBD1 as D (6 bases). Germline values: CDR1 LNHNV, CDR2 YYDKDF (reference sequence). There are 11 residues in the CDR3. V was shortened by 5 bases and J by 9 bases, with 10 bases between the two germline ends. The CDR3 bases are TGTGCCACCAGCGAACAGGGACAAGCTTTCTTT. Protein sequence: CATSEQGQAFF.

CDR3 nucleotides: TGCAGCGTTGGTAGGAGTTATGGCTACACCTTC. Amino acid sequence: CSVGRSYGYTF. The chain recombines TRBV29-1 with TRBJ1-2; no clear D. The germline V gene encodes CDR1 SQVTM and CDR2 ANQGSEA. Trimming cost V 4 bases and J 5 bases, with 8 bases left between them. The CDR3 sequence is 11 residues long.

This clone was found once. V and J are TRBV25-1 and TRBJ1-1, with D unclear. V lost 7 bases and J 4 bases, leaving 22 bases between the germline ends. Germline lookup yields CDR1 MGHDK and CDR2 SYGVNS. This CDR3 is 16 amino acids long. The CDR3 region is CASIRTIPRISTEAFF. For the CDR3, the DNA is TGTGCCAGCATACGGACGATCCCCCGAATTTCCACTGAAGCTTTCTTT.